These 32 T cell receptor beta chains share one sample of origin, sequenced in a study of T cells in Graves' hyperthyroidism and ophthalmopathy. Regions amplified from RNA transcripts were the TCR beta CDR3 regions. The TCR CDR3 was amplified in a first-round RT-PCR using the HTBI primer set. TCRdb fed the multiplex PCR reads into MiXCR, producing one record per CDR3 protein. The sample lists about 480,000 distinct CDR3 sequences, approximately 14% occurring once. Sequenced input: blood. These receptors were taken from a woman younger than 30 with Graves' hyperthyroidism.

This clonotype has just a few counts. This rearrangement joins TRBV5-1 to TRBJ1-1, with 8 positions matching TRBD1. The CDR3 is 15 residues long. V lost 0 bases and J lost 5; bases outside the gene matches: 6. Looked up from germline, CDR1 is SGHRS and CDR2 is YFSETQ. CDR3 residues: CASSLDRGRVTEAFF. CDR3 DNA: TGCGCCAGCAGCTTGGACAGGGGGAGAGTGACTGAAGCTTTCTTT.

This clonotype was counted ten times or more. This chain connects TRBV15 to TRBJ1-2; unclear D gene. This CDR3 is built from 12 residues. V was shortened by 2 bases and J by 8 bases, with 9 bases between the two germline ends. CDR1 is LNHNV and CDR2 is YYDKDF in the germline V gene (reference sequence). CDR3 nucleotide sequence: TGTGCCACCAGCAGAAACCAGAGGGGCTACACCTTC. Amino acids: CATSRNQRGYTF.

This chain connects TRBV12-3 or TRBV12-4 to TRBJ2-7; D not resolved. The CDR3 spans 15 residues. Trimming stripped 3 bases from V and 0 bases from J, with 12 bases between. CDR3 sequence: CASSLFRTSSYEQYF. The CDR3 bases are TGTGCCAGCAGTTTGTTCAGGACCAGCTCCTACGAGCAGTACTTC.

This clonotype came up many times. CDR3 nucleotide sequence: TGTGCCAGCATAGAACAGGGGGCAGTCCAGCCCCAGCATTTT. Translation gives CASIEQGAVQPQHF. The chain combines TRBV6-1 with TRBJ1-5, with 9 bases aligning to TRBD1. V lost 7 bases, J lost 7 bases, and 8 bases stayed unmatched. This CDR3 region has 14 residues. In germline, CDR1 is MNHNS, CDR2 SASEGT.

This clonotype showed up many times. The chain is built from TRBV18 and TRBJ1-1; unclear D gene. The germline V gene encodes CDR1 KGHSH and CDR2 LQKENI. The CDR3 is 14 residues long. V was cut by 3 bases and J by 2 bases, with 10 bases left in between. This CDR3 is CASSPSPPNTEAFF. DNA of the CDR3: TGTGCCAGCTCACCTAGCCCACCAAACACTGAAGCTTTCTTT.

This chain links TRBV9 with TRBJ1-1; tentatively, D is TRBD1 (5 bases). V lost 0 bases, J lost 3 bases, and 12 bases lay in between. This CDR3 is built from 15 residues. CDR1 SGDLS and CDR2 YYNGEE come from the germline V gene. The CDR3 loop reads CASSVAGSRHTEAFF. DNA for the CDR3: TGTGCCAGCAGCGTAGCAGGGAGTAGGCACACTGAAGCTTTCTTT. Full variable domain (missing parts from reference TRBV9 and TRBJ1-1): DSGVTQTPKHLITATGQRVTLRCSPRSGDLSVYWYQQSLDQGLQFLIQYYNGEERAKGNILERFSAQQFPDLHSELNLSSLELGDSALYFCASSVAGSRHTEAFFGQGTRLTVV.

This clonotype was seen many times. This chain joins TRBV12-3 or TRBV12-4 and TRBJ1-5, with D possibly matching TRBD1 (6 bases). CDR3 size: 12 residues. Trimming removed 5 bases at V and 6 bases at J, with 8 bases between. The CDR3 DNA reads TGTGCCAGCAGTGCAGGGGTTCAGCCCCAGCATTTT. This translates into CASSAGVQPQHF.

Comments on this clonotype: This may be a read error: a much more frequent sequence differs by one nucleotide. This chain connects TRBV7-3 to TRBJ2-2, with 8 bases matching TRBD2. The CDR3 spans 15 residues. V gave up 8 bases and J gave up 7 bases; unmatched junction bases: 12. CDR1 SGHTA and CDR2 FQGTGA come from the germline V gene. The CDR3 DNA reads as TGTGCCAGCGGTCTAGGGAGCGGGAGTGGCGGGGAGCTGTTTTTT. Translated: CASGLGSGSGGELFF.

This clonotype was picked up many times. The gene calls are TRBV11-2 and TRBJ1-2, with 7 bases identical to TRBD1. V trimming: 6 bases; J trimming: 3 bases; junction bases outside the gene matches: 10. The CDR3 loop spans 15 amino acids. Germline-derived CDR1 and CDR2 are SGHAT and FQNNGV. The CDR3 coding sequence is TGTGCCAGCAGACGTCCGGGACAGCGGGACTATGGCTACACCTTC. The encoded protein is CASRRPGQRDYGYTF. Filled out from reference TRBV11-2 and TRBJ1-2, the complete variable domain reads EAGVAQSPRYKIIEKRQSVAFWCNPISGHATLYWYQQILGQGPKLLIQFQNNGVVDDSQLPKDRFSAERLKGVDSTLKIQPAKLEDSAVYLCASRRPGQRDYGYTFGSGTRLTVV.

This clonotype was found many times. The gene calls are TRBV11-2 and TRBJ2-2; the match to TRBD1 covers 8 bases. The CDR3 spans 13 residues. Germline assignment: CDR1 SGHAT and CDR2 FQNNGV. With V trimmed by 9 bases and J by 11 bases, 11 bases remained unmatched. The DNA of the CDR3 is TGTGCCAGTCAGGGGGCCAGGGTACGAGAGCTGTTTTTT. This encodes CASQGARVRELFF.

This clonotype was detected ten times or more. This sequence joins TRBV7-2 and TRBJ1-5; D remains ambiguous. Trimming pared 2 bases from V and 0 bases from J, leaving 8 bases between. The CDR3 contains 15 residues. The V gene's germline CDR1 is SGHTA and CDR2 FQGNSA. The CDR3 sequence is CASSLPGYSNQPQHF. In DNA form, the CDR3 reads TGTGCCAGCAGCTTACCTGGATATAGCAATCAGCCCCAGCATTTT.

As for this clonotype: This may stem from a read error, because a much larger clone lies one nucleotide away. This chain uses TRBV7-8 with TRBJ2-4; D is ambiguous. This CDR3 has 14 amino acids. Per germline, CDR1 SGHVS and CDR2 FQNEAQ. CDR3: CASSLDSHRHIRYF. In DNA, the CDR3 is TGTGCCAGCAGCTTAGATAGCCACCGACACATTCGGTACTTC.

This clonotype was detected ten times or more. The chain employs TRBV12-3 or TRBV12-4 and TRBJ1-5; 7 bases agree with TRBD1. CDR3 length: 14 amino acids. The V gene end was trimmed by 3 bases and the J gene end by 5 bases; junction bases not matched to a gene: 4. The CDR3, as DNA: TGTGCCAGCAGTTTGGGACAGAATTATCAGCCCCAGCATTTT. It codes for CASSLGQNYQPQHF.

This clonotype has a count of ten or more. The chain couples TRBV12-3 or TRBV12-4 to TRBJ2-2; TRBD1 might be the D (6 bases). The CDR3 sequence is 15 residues long. The V gene lost 2 bases and the J gene lost 4 bases, with 11 bases spanning the gap. The CDR3 bases are TGTGCCAGCAGTTTACAGTACAGGGCCACCGGGGAGCTGTTTTTT. Translation gives CASSLQYRATGELFF.

This clonotype was seen repeatedly, ten times or more. The J gene is TRBJ2-5, the V gene TRBV27, with D possibly called TRBD1 or TRBD2 (5 bases each). Trimming cost V 0 bases and J 4 bases, with 6 bases left between them. From germline, CDR1 is MNHEY and CDR2 SMNVEV (reference sequence). The CDR3 spans 13 residues. The CDR3 nucleotides are TGTGCCAGCAGTTTATCGGGGGTAGAGACCCAGTACTTC. This encodes CASSLSGVETQYF.

This clonotype showed up many times. The chain employs TRBV27 and TRBJ1-1; D unclear. The CDR3 sequence is 13 residues long. The germline V gene encodes CDR1 MNHEY and CDR2 SMNVEV (reference sequence). V was trimmed by 2 bases and J by 3 bases, leaving 7 bases between them. The CDR3 here is CASSLGWDTEAFF. CDR3 bases: TGTGCCAGCAGTTTAGGCTGGGACACTGAAGCTTTCTTT.

A few counts support this clonotype. The rearrangement links TRBV13 to TRBJ2-7; no firm D call. The CDR3 is 13 residues long. V dropped 1 base and J dropped 6 bases, with 10 bases sitting between them. The germline V gene has CDR1 PRHDT and CDR2 FYEKMQ (reference sequence). As DNA, the CDR3 is TGTGCCAGCAGCTTAGCTCGCTTCGGCGAGCAGTACTTC. It codes for CASSLARFGEQYF.

There are a few counts of this clonotype. The J gene is TRBJ2-1, the V gene TRBV7-7; TRBD1 might be the D (6 bases). The CDR3 runs 14 residues. Germline V CDR1 and CDR2: SSHAT, FNYEAQ (reference sequence). Trimming stripped 5 bases from V and 1 base from J, with 9 bases between. The chain's CDR3 is CASSPGQSYNEQFF. CDR3 DNA: TGTGCCAGCAGCCCGGGACAATCCTACAATGAGCAGTTCTTC.

This clonotype was recorded at least ten times. The V and J genes are TRBV9 and TRBJ1-1; weak D call: TRBD1 (6 bases). The CDR3 length is 16 residues. Germline V CDR1 and CDR2: SGDLS, YYNGEE. Trimming cost V 4 bases and J 0 bases, with 16 bases left between them. The CDR3 sequence is CASSSILGAMNTEAFF. CDR3 sequence (DNA): TGTGCCAGCAGCAGCATTTTGGGGGCGATGAACACTGAAGCTTTCTTT. Full variable domain (rest looked up from reference TRBV9 and TRBJ1-1): DSGVTQTPKHLITATGQRVTLRCSPRSGDLSVYWYQQSLDQGLQFLIQYYNGEERAKGNILERFSAQQFPDLHSELNLSSLELGDSALYFCASSSILGAMNTEAFFGQGTRLTVV.

This clonotype has a count of ten or more. V gene TRBV6-1 combines with J gene TRBJ2-5, with TRBD1 matching 7 bases. With 8 bases clipped from V and 3 bases from J, the junction kept 9 bases outside the gene matches. This CDR3 contains 14 residues. CDR1 MNHNS and CDR2 SASEGT come from the germline V gene. CDR3 coding DNA: TGTGCCAGCTTTTACCGGGACAGTAAAGAGACCCAGTACTTC. It encodes CASFYRDSKETQYF.

This clonotype was seen at least ten times. CDR3 region: CSAISTGTYGYTF. The CDR3 DNA sequence: TGCAGTGCGATTTCAACAGGGACCTATGGCTACACCTTC. The rearrangement links TRBV20-1 to TRBJ1-2; D is perhaps TRBD1 (6 bases). Germline values: CDR1 DFQATT, CDR2 SNEGSKA (reference sequence). This CDR3 is 13 amino acids long. V shed 6 bases and J shed 4 bases, with 15 bases lying between them.

This clonotype was observed a few times. This chain's CDR3 is CSARGLAVPYEQYV. The CDR3 bases are TGCAGTGCTAGAGGGCTAGCGGTTCCCTACGAGCAGTACGTC. This chain links TRBV20-1 with TRBJ2-7; 7 bases align to TRBD2. Trimming cost V 1 base and J 2 bases; bases outside gene matches: 5. Germline loops: CDR1 DFQATT, CDR2 SNEGSKA (reference sequence). This CDR3 has 14 residues.

This clonotype was counted ten times or more. This chain links TRBV6-1 with TRBJ2-7; 8 bases match TRBD2. The CDR3 has 20 residues. The germline V gene encodes CDR1 MNHNS and CDR2 SASEGT. With 2 bases clipped from V and 3 bases from J, the junction kept 21 bases outside the gene matches. DNA of the CDR3: TGTGCCAGCAGTGAAAAGGGTGCTACTAGCGGCAGGTCTTGGAGCTACGAGCAGTACTTC. It specifies CASSEKGATSGRSWSYEQYF.

This clonotype was seen ten or more times. J is TRBJ2-7 and V is TRBV18, with TRBD2 matching over 11 bases. V shed 4 bases and J 0 bases; nucleotides not matched to a gene: 2. This CDR3 has 15 residues. In germline, CDR1 is KGHSH, CDR2 LQKENI. CDR3 sequence: CASSLGTSGSYEQYV. The CDR3 bases are TGTGCCAGCTCACTAGGGACTAGCGGCTCCTACGAGCAGTACGTC.

This clonotype came up many times. This rearrangement joins TRBV24-1 to TRBJ1-1, with D possibly TRBD1 on 6 matching bases. CDR3 length: 20 amino acids. Trimming left V 1 base short and J 8 bases short, with 31 bases between. From germline, CDR1 is KGHDR and CDR2 SFDVKD. CDR3 bases: TGTGCCACCAGTGATTTCGGGGCCCAGTCGGGGGGGGGCCTCGTTGTAGAAGCTTTCTTT. This sequence encodes CATSDFGAQSGGGLVVEAFF.

This clonotype was observed a few times. V and J are TRBV20-1 and TRBJ2-1; the match to TRBD2 covers 12 bases. CDR1 DFQATT and CDR2 SNEGSKA come from the germline V gene (reference sequence). The CDR3 has 15 amino acids. Germline trimming cut 3 bases from V and 6 bases from J; bases unmatched to any gene: 6. CDR3 in amino acids: CSASLLAGGPNEQFF. CDR3 coding DNA: TGCAGTGCTAGTTTACTAGCGGGAGGCCCCAATGAGCAGTTCTTC.

The chain couples TRBV19 to TRBJ2-1, with 9 bases aligning to TRBD1. After removal of 5 bases from V and 3 bases from J, the junction contained 5 bases not matched to a gene. The CDR3 spans 15 residues. The germline V gene has CDR1 LNHDA and CDR2 SQIVND (reference sequence). The CDR3 DNA sequence: TGTGCCAGTAGTCCACAGGGGGCAGGCTACAATGAGCAGTTCTTC. It translates to CASSPQGAGYNEQFF.

The chain employs TRBV5-1 and TRBJ2-5; 12 nucleotides line up with TRBD2. This CDR3 spans 16 amino acids. V dropped 5 bases and J dropped 2; count of bases not matched to a gene: 7. Germline CDR1 is SGHRS and CDR2 is YFSETQ. CDR3 DNA: TGCGCCAGCAGACGACCCGGACTAGCGGGACAAGAGACCCAGTACTTC. Amino acids: CASRRPGLAGQETQYF.

The chain combines TRBV10-2 with TRBJ2-2; D may be TRBD2 (5 bases). V was clipped by 8 bases and J by 3 bases, with 10 bases between them. Germline CDR1 is WSHSY and CDR2 is SAAADI. The CDR3 length is 13 residues. Here the CDR3 DNA reads TGCGCCAGCCGTCTCGGGGACACCGGGGAGCTGTTTTTT. This codes for CASRLGDTGELFF.

This clonotype was detected many times. The chain links TRBV7-3 to TRBJ2-3; possibly TRBD2 for D (6 bases). Germline values: CDR1 SGHTA, CDR2 FQGTGA. V dropped 3 bases and J dropped 3 bases, with 13 bases sitting between them. The CDR3 covers 15 residues. CDR3 sequence (DNA): TGTGCCAGCAGCTTGATTAGCGGTGGGACAGATACGCAGTATTTT. As protein: CASSLISGGTDTQYF. The complete variable domain, with remaining parts taken from reference TRBV7-3 and TRBJ2-3, reads GAGVSQTPSNKVTEKGKYVELRCDPISGHTALYWYRQSLGQGPEFLIYFQGTGAADDSGLPNDRFFAVRPEGSVSTLKIQRTERGDSAVYLCASSLISGGTDTQYFGPGTRLTVL.

This clonotype was recorded many times. The CDR3 loop reads CSAHVGASVNNEQFF. The CDR3 DNA follows: TGCAGTGCTCACGTGGGGGCTAGCGTAAACAATGAGCAGTTCTTC. This chain uses TRBV20-1 with TRBJ2-1; the D call may be TRBD1 or TRBD2 (6 bases each). The germline CDR1 and CDR2 sequences are DFQATT and SNEGSKA (reference sequence). This CDR3 contains 15 residues. V lost 5 bases, J lost 5 bases, and 19 bases lay in between.

The chain joins TRBV15 to TRBJ2-7; 11 positions agree with TRBD2. The germline gives CDR1 LNHNV, CDR2 YYDKDF (reference sequence). The CDR3 spans 19 residues. The ends lost 1 base at V and 0 bases at J; junction bases unmatched: 11. The CDR3 spells CATSRVVRLAGPYSYEQYV. The CDR3 DNA is TGTGCCACCAGCAGAGTAGTACGACTAGCGGGACCCTACTCCTACGAGCAGTACGTC.